This TCR beta chain was recovered during a study of cytomegalovirus exposure and HLA in healthy donors (dated 2017 in TCRdb). Regarding the complete study: An earlier analysis of several hundred of the donors reported approximately 290 Gb of sequence data and more than 90 million unique TCR beta sequences from 150 million to 200 million T cells. Roughly 300 gigabases of sequencing data and 75 million to 85 million unique TCR sequences made up an early release that covered approximately 700 HLA-typed donors. Among the roughly 410 genotyped donors, around 81% belonged to the genetic ancestry cluster associated with self-reported Caucasian donors. The study was designed to test whether signatures of past pathogen exposure could be identified by cataloging public T cell receptors. The study profiled the T cell repertoires of around 700 subjects by immunosequencing and related them to cytomegalovirus serostatus. Along with the roughly 700-subject first cohort, a separate validation cohort of over a hundred different subjects was used. The study combined high-throughput TCR immunosequencing, statistical association of individual TCRs with disease status, and machine learning to predict cytomegalovirus infection status. A later analysis re-analyzed previously published TCR beta repertoires from approximately 670 donors and added high-resolution HLA genotyping to study TCR occurrence patterns. The later analysis used no new phenotypic data to find candidate immune exposures, relying instead on TCR beta sequences and their occurrence across donors. An earlier analysis of 587 of the donors used high-throughput TCR beta sequencing to judge whether each TCR beta V gene segment behaved as functional or pseudogenic. Donor age, sex, ethnicity and CMV serostatus were compiled alongside the repertoire data. A later genetic analysis took genome-wide SNP genotypes for about 60% of the roughly 670 donors and used that subset as a discovery cohort. Every repertoire in the discovery cohort had been generated on one and the same sequencing platform. HLA typing covered class I and class II loci at four-digit resolution. The number of typed donors differed by locus: roughly 620-630 for A, B, C, DRB1 and DQB1; approximately 520 for DQA1; about 600 for DPA1; and around 470 for DPB1. Because of strong linkage in the cohort, four to six DR-DQ haplotypes were treated as single units for association and clustering. Among around 400 genotyped donors of the cohort, an average of about 220,000 unique TCR beta nucleotide sequences was sequenced per donor, of which 15% to 20% were non-productive.

Study-level results and caveats: In a later genetic analysis, fewer N-insertions in productive TCRs were reported among donors in an Asian-associated ancestry cluster than the approximately 670-donor mean. For the cohort, immune exposure information was limited to CMV serostatus. A further reported finding was that TCR beta sequences accurately predicted the HLA-A and HLA-B alleles for most subjects in the first cohort. The classifier was reported to diagnose cytomegalovirus status with high specificity and sensitivity in both the original cohort and the validation cohort. Linkage disequilibrium might explain the correlated functional status among segregating V segments, but an unknown experimental factor could not be excluded. Only TCR beta chains were sequenced in this cohort, and the absence of alpha or paired-chain data limited detectable features. HLA typing was unavailable for some donors at each locus, so association tests used only the typed subset. In a later analysis, HLA-associated TCR beta chains were found to be more clonally expanded and to have lower generation probabilities than equally common non-associated chains. Across donors, most TCR sequences were observed very rarely, whereas some public TCRs were present in many individuals. The study listed approximately 150 TCR beta chains as associated with cytomegalovirus. In a later genetic analysis, a missense DCLRE1C variant was associated with V-gene and J-gene trimming of TCR beta chains, and the association was replicated in an independent cohort. In a later analysis, the rate of TCR association differed among HLA loci, with DRB1 alleles having the most associated TCRs and HLA-C alleles having the fewest. The sequencing pipeline was judged likely to have produced a cluster of highly shared sequence variants as a technical artifact. Because counts were too low, roughly 16 rarely observed V segments, including chromosome 9 orphons, were left out of the earlier analysis of approximately 580 of the donors. According to a later analysis, most CMV-associated TCR beta chains appeared to be HLA-restricted, and the HLA associations seemed to be driven largely by CMV exposure. Strong co-occurrence of HLA alleles, especially DR and DQ, made assigning TCR associations to individual alleles difficult. In an earlier analysis of roughly 560 of the donors, most TCR beta V segments were observed in productive rearrangements about 90% or about 30% of the time, broadly matching IMGT annotations. Roughly uniform sequencing depth across donors was assumed in presence/absence analyses, although this assumption may not hold. According to the authors, the approach could potentially be generalized to other disease states and immunological phenotypes. In vitro tests confirmed that a few of the cytomegalovirus-associated TCR beta chains recognize cytomegalovirus antigens. In a later analysis, several top co-occurrence clusters were reported to appear linked to parvovirus B19, influenza, CMV and Epstein-Barr virus. Because the 87-base-pair reads could not distinguish some IMGT-functional V segments, including TRBV6-2 and TRBV6-3, those segments were excluded. In a later analysis, around 17,000 TCR beta sequences were associated with specific HLA alleles at a false discovery rate of 0.05.

CDR1 and CDR2 (KGHSH, LQKENI) derive from the germline V gene. Inclusive of the bounding cysteine and phenylalanine, the CDR3 is 16 residues long. Here the CDR3 DNA is all that survives: 48 bases in frame from base 1. V lost 3 bases and J lost 0 bases; the stretch between them is 12 bases long. Libraries were prepared through the immunoSEQ multiplex PCR assay. For the multiplex PCR, a mixture combining 60 forward primers for TCR Vbeta segments and 13 reverse primers for TCR Jbeta segments was used. The CDR3 region of rearranged TCR beta genes was amplified from genomic DNA by a multiplex PCR assay. The Illumina HiSeq System was used to sequence the amplified TCR beta libraries as 87-base-pair reads. Concerning the study's data processing: In a later analysis, some 80 million unique TCR beta chains were counted across the roughly 700 repertoires, and roughly 11 million of these chains were shared by at least two donors. Raw reads were error-corrected and collapsed into unique sequences with a nearest-neighbor algorithm that merged closely related sequences to remove PCR and sequencing errors. To assign V, D and J gene segments, CDR3 sequences were aligned to IMGT reference sequences. Each retained sequence needed at least a six-nucleotide match to both a V gene segment and a J gene segment. Rearrangements were called productive when the CDR3 lacked stop codons and stayed in frame with V and J; all others were non-productive. CDR3 was defined according to IMGT convention as the region running from the second conserved V-encoded cysteine to the conserved J-encoded phenylalanine. The earlier analysis of 587 of the donors excluded any sequence lacking an unambiguous match to a single V gene segment. In an earlier analysis of roughly 600 of the donors, a V segment was called functional when productive rearrangements were above 56.7%, and segregating when the standard deviation between donors exceeded 5%. A statistical classification framework was developed to diagnose cytomegalovirus status using the catalog of TCR beta chain sequences. A later analysis assigned V and J genes by comparing TCR nucleotide sequences with IMGT/GENE-DB human TR gene sequences. In a later analysis, CDR3 sequences and most-parsimonious VDJ recombination scenarios were assigned using the TCRdist pipeline. In a later analysis, each TCR beta chain was defined by its CDR3 amino acid sequence together with its V-gene family, and reads lacking a unique V-gene family were excluded. As a way to deal with suspected cross-contamination and a sequencing artifact, a later analysis dropped under 600 nucleotide sequences that were highly shared and had low generation probability. A later analysis calculated a clonal expansion index for each public chain from normalized within-repertoire ranks of inferred template counts. A later analysis computed generation probabilities with a VDJ recombination model fitted to out-of-frame rearrangements, and checked the results against IGoR. A later analysis scored TCR-TCR, TCR-HLA and TCR-CMV co-occurrence with hypergeometric tests, applying a repertoire-size bias correction to TCR pairs. A later analysis estimated false discovery rates by permuting HLA or CMV assignments 20 times. In a later analysis, co-occurring TCRs were grouped with DBSCAN, and TCRdist sequence similarity was added when clustering was performed within HLA-allele-positive subsets. Co-occurrence clustering excluded repertoires with fewer than 30,000 or more than 120,000 public chains, plus five with anomalous nucleotide sharing. In its TCRdb copy, this immuneACCESS table keeps in-frame sequences only and misses some clones. Where compared with another copy, unresolved V genes explain less than half of these, and the others have no known cause. The DNA was the basis for D and trimming; V, J and clone size are from that table. The sample table on file contains about 50,000 clones. The ten largest clones capture roughly 2% of the sample.

For this clone: Its antigen is still unknown.

The cohort consisted of 650 to 700 healthy bone marrow donors. At the time of sampling, every cohort member was nominally healthy, though immune exposures that went unrecorded were likely present. The donor was CMV seronegative and belonged to the group of 352 seronegative cohort members. Each donor provided a peripheral blood sample, and peripheral blood mononuclear cells were used for TCR beta sequencing. The Qiagen DNeasy Blood Extraction Kit was used to extract genomic DNA from the blood cell samples. The chain couples TRBV18 to TRBJ1-3; no D gene call is confident. The sample taken for sequencing was PBMCs. This clonotype was sampled from a woman under 30 in good health and CMV-seronegative. The nucleotide sequence reads as follows: TGTGCCAGCTCACCGGCAGGATTTCTCTCTGGAAACACCATATATTTT. This translates into CASSPAGFLSGNTIYF.